Shown below are 17 T cell receptor beta chains from a single sample sequenced in a study of CD8+CD57+ T cells in acquired aplastic anemia. For sequencing, patients were chosen who had shown expansion of CD8+CD57+ cells by flow cytometry. Genomic DNA provided the template from which TCR beta VDJ and CDR3 profiles were obtained. TCRdb passed the reads through MiXCR, listing each CDR3 protein once. Among around 200,000 distinct CDR3 sequences listed, around 50% were seen once. The sequenced material came from sorted CD4+, CD8+, or CD8+CD57+ T cells (not recorded which) from PBMCs. These receptors originate from a human donor with aplastic anemia.

This clonotype was counted only a few times. The rearrangement links TRBV12-3 or TRBV12-4 to TRBJ1-2; D may be TRBD1 (6 bases). The V gene lost 3 bases and the J gene lost 6 bases, with 11 bases spanning the gap. The CDR3 has 13 amino acids. The CDR3 is CASSLGGADGYTF. CDR3 bases: TGTGCCAGCAGTTTGGGGGGCGCCGATGGCTACACCTTC.

This chain's CDR3 is CSASDTFELFF. The DNA of the CDR3 is TGCAGTGCTAGCGACACCTTCGAGCTGTTTTTT. V gene TRBV20-1 combines with J gene TRBJ2-2; D ambiguous. The CDR3 covers 11 residues. Germline V lookup: CDR1 DFQATT, CDR2 SNEGSKA (reference sequence). Trimming took 3 bases from V and 11 from J, leaving 10 bases between them.

In regard to this clonotype: A much bigger clone sits one base away, suggesting this may be a read error. This chain connects TRBV5-1 to TRBJ2-2, with a possible D match to TRBD1 (6 bases). Germline CDR1 reads SGHRS; CDR2 reads YFSETQ. Trimming removed 2 bases at V and 1 base at J, with 12 bases between. CDR3 size: 16 residues. The CDR3 reads CASSFWIGGNTGELFF. The CDR3 nucleotides read TGCGCCAGCAGCTTTTGGATAGGGGGGAACACCGGGGAGCTGTTTTTT.

J is TRBJ1-2 and V is TRBV10-3, with a tentative D call TRBD1 (6 bases). Trimming took off 2 bases at V and 4 bases at J, with 8 bases between the two ends. Germline values: CDR1 ENHRY, CDR2 SYGVKD. This CDR3 is 13 amino acids long. CDR3 in DNA: TGTGCCATCAGTGAGGCAGGGGCCTATGGCTACACCTTC. Amino acid sequence: CAISEAGAYGYTF.

The genes are TRBV20-1 and TRBJ1-2; TRBD1 matches 7 bases. Losses at the gene ends were 3 bases for V and 4 bases for J; bases not matched to a gene: 11. Per germline, CDR1 DFQATT and CDR2 SNEGSKA (reference sequence). The CDR3 spans 15 residues. This chain's CDR3 is CSASQNRDSSYGYTF. CDR3 bases: TGCAGTGCTAGTCAGAACCGGGACAGTAGCTATGGCTACACCTTC.

This clonotype has at least ten counts. The chain uses TRBV20-1 and TRBJ1-2; 7 nucleotides line up with TRBD1. The CDR3 totals 12 residues. The V segment lost 8 bases and the J segment 8 bases; nucleotides outside the gene matches: 11. Germline lookup yields CDR1 DFQATT and CDR2 SNEGSKA (reference sequence). The CDR3: CSHQGGLGGYTF. Here the CDR3 DNA reads TGCAGTCACCAGGGGGGTCTCGGCGGCTACACCTTC.

In DNA, the CDR3 is TGTGCCATCACCGGGACAGGGAGCCACGAGCAGTACTTC. Translation: CAITGTGSHEQYF. V gene TRBV10-3 combines with J gene TRBJ2-7, with 9 bases aligning to TRBD1. The CDR3 is 13 residues long. Trimming removed 7 bases from V and 5 bases from J; junction bases left unmatched: 6. The germline V gene has CDR1 ENHRY and CDR2 SYGVKD.

This chain joins TRBV5-1 and TRBJ2-1; D remains ambiguous. From germline, CDR1 is SGHRS and CDR2 YFSETQ. The CDR3 loop spans 14 amino acids. Deletions cut 0 bases from V and 4 bases from J, with 8 bases between. The CDR3 here is CASSLDVRYNEQFF. CDR3 sequence (DNA): TGCGCCAGCAGCTTGGACGTAAGATACAATGAGCAGTTCTTC.

The chain combines TRBV7-3 with TRBJ2-3; D remains unclear. CDR1 is SGHTA and CDR2 is FQGTGA in the germline V gene. The CDR3 spans 13 residues. With 4 bases removed from V and 4 bases from J, the gap between germline ends came to 9 bases. For the CDR3, the DNA is TGTGCCAGCAGCTCATTTGGCGCAGATACGCAGTATTTT. Translating gives CASSSFGADTQYF.

This clonotype was picked up a small number of times. The chain is built from TRBV30 and TRBJ2-3, with D maybe TRBD2 (5 bases). This CDR3 contains 12 residues. Trimming left V 1 base short and J 6 bases short, with 8 bases between. CDR1 is GTSNPN and CDR2 is SVGIG in the germline V gene (reference sequence). The CDR3 DNA is TGTGCCTGGAGTGGCGGGTACGATACGCAGTATTTT. Its protein is CAWSGGYDTQYF.

V and J are TRBV7-2 and TRBJ2-5; perhaps TRBD1 as D (7 bases). This CDR3 region has 14 residues. V was shortened by 4 bases and J by 5 bases, with 14 bases between the two germline ends. From germline, CDR1 is SGHTA and CDR2 FQGNSA. The CDR3 nucleotides read TGTGCCAGCAGCTACTGGACAGGAGGGGAGACCCAGTACTTC. Its protein product is CASSYWTGGETQYF.

In its sample, this clonotype was seen many times. The J gene is TRBJ2-3, the V gene TRBV2, with D unclear. The CDR3 covers 11 residues. Per germline, CDR1 SNHLY and CDR2 FYNNEI. Trimming stripped 7 bases from V and 3 bases from J, with 5 bases between. The CDR3 DNA sequence: TGTGCCAGCATGAAGACAGATACGCAGTATTTT. This translates into CASMKTDTQYF.

For this clonotype: This may be a read error: a much more frequent sequence differs by one nucleotide. The V call is TRBV12-3 or TRBV12-4, the J call TRBJ1-1; D call uncertain. This CDR3 region has 10 residues. The CDR3 loop reads CASMNTEALF. The CDR3 region has the DNA TGTGCCAGCATGAACACTGAAGCTCTCTTT.

The chain combines TRBV20-1 with TRBJ2-1; TRBD2 is a possible D gene (7 bases). The V and J ends lost 2 bases and 9 bases respectively, with 17 bases between them. This CDR3 comprises 14 residues. Germline V gene lookup returns CDR1 DFQATT and CDR2 SNEGSKA (reference sequence). CDR3 in amino acids: CSARSGEGKGEQFF. DNA for the CDR3: TGCAGTGCTAGATCAGGGGAGGGGAAGGGTGAGCAGTTCTTC.

This clonotype was counted at least ten times. V is TRBV5-1 and J is TRBJ2-3; 8 nucleotides line up with TRBD1. With V trimmed by 0 bases and J by 4 bases, 4 bases remained unmatched. The CDR3 covers 15 residues. Germline-derived CDR1 and CDR2 are SGHRS and YFSETQ. The CDR3 region is CASSLGQGIADTQYF. CDR3 bases: TGCGCCAGCAGCTTGGGACAGGGGATCGCAGATACGCAGTATTTT.

V is TRBV10-3 and J is TRBJ2-1, with 7 bases fitting TRBD2. This CDR3 is built from 13 residues. Unmatched junction bases numbered 7, after V lost 6 bases and J lost 8 bases. CDR1 and CDR2 (germline): ENHRY, SYGVKD. The CDR3 nucleotides are TGTGCCATCAGGGATAGCGGGCGGGATGAGCAGTTCTTC. This translates into CAIRDSGRDEQFF.

This clonotype was counted many times. The genes are TRBV9 and TRBJ2-7, with D possibly matching TRBD1 (5 bases). The CDR3 totals 15 residues. V was trimmed by 1 base and J by 5 bases, leaving 16 bases between them. Germline CDR1 reads SGDLS; CDR2 reads YYNGEE. The chain's CDR3 is CASSVFGRATDEQYF. The CDR3 DNA follows: TGTGCCAGCAGCGTATTTGGCAGGGCGACCGACGAGCAGTACTTC.